These T cell receptor beta chains were read from a single sample in a study of cytomegalovirus exposure and HLA in healthy donors. TCRdb keeps only in-frame clones here, not all; method: immunoSEQ multiplex PCR. Counted here are 65,000 or so clones, 78% occurring once; the ten biggest clones make up about 3%. The sequencing input was PBMCs. These receptors were collected from a girl aged 5 to 17 in good health and CMV-seropositive. Both conserved end residues are part of each CDR3. Each record gives: D gene, J gene, V gene, clone size, CDR3 DNA, CDR3 protein. D genes are given only for firm matches. Clone size appears in some rows only: once, few, many, or a class for an expanded clone.

.	TRBJ1-6	TRBV2	.	TGTGCCAGCAGTGAAGCGCGTATTTTTTCACCCCTCCACTTT	CASSEARIFSPLHF
.	TRBJ1-2	TRBV30	.	TGTGCCTGGAGTATAACAGGGAACGGCTACACCTTC	CAWSITGNGYTF
.	TRBJ1-6	TRBV15	.	TGTGCCACCGCTTCGGGGAGATTGGACAGAGATAATTCACCCCTCCACTTT	CATASGRLDRDNSPLHF
.	TRBJ2-4	TRBV5-1	once	TGCGCCAGCAGCTTGGGGGGGGGCCGAGGCATTCAGTACTTC	CASSLGGGRGIQYF
.	TRBJ2-7	TRBV7-2	once	TGTGCCAGCAGCGACAGTAGGATCTACGAGCAGTACTTC	CASSDSRIYEQYF
.	TRBJ1-1	TRBV29-1	once	TGCAGCGTTGAAGACAAGCGGATATCGAACACTGAAGCTTTCTTT	CSVEDKRISNTEAFF
.	TRBJ1-1	TRBV6-5	many	TGTGCCAGCAGTTACCGGAACACTGAAGCTTTCTTT	CASSYRNTEAFF
TRBD2	TRBJ2-1	TRBV7-6	few	TGTGCCAGCGGACCGAACGGGGGGGCCTACAATGAGCAGTTCTTC	CASGPNGGAYNEQFF
.	TRBJ1-1	TRBV28	.	TGTGCCAGCAGTCCGGGACAGAACACTGAAGCTTTCTTT	CASSPGQNTEAFF
TRBD1	TRBJ2-7	TRBV10-3	.	TGTGCCATCAGTGAGTCTCGAAGGGGGCTCTCGAGCTCCTACGAGCAGTACTTC	CAISESRRGLSSSYEQYF
TRBD1	TRBJ1-6	TRBV30	.	TGTGCCTGGAGTACTGGACAGGGAAGGCATAATTCACCCCTCCACTTT	CAWSTGQGRHNSPLHF
.	TRBJ1-2	TRBV10-3	.	TGTGCCATCAGTGATTATGTGGGCGCGTATTATGGCTACACCTTC	CAISDYVGAYYGYTF
TRBD2	TRBJ2-7	TRBV29-1	.	TGCAGCGTTTCGTCCGTTGCGGGAGGGGAGCAGTACTTC	CSVSSVAGGEQYF
.	TRBJ2-7	TRBV25-1	.	TGTGCCAGCAGTGAGTACGGGGTAGGTCGCGAGCAGTACTTC	CASSEYGVGREQYF
TRBD1	TRBJ1-1	TRBV7-2	.	TGTGCCAGCAGCTCACAGGGGGTGAACACTGAAGCTTTCTTT	CASSSQGVNTEAFF
TRBD2	TRBJ2-5	TRBV6-1	few	TGTGCCAGCAGAGCCAGCGGGGGGGCCGAGACCCAGTACTTC	CASRASGGAETQYF
TRBD1	TRBJ1-3	TRBV4-3	.	TGCGCCAGCAGCCAAAGGGGACAGGCGAGCTCTGGAAACACCATATATTTT	CASSQRGQASSGNTIYF
TRBD1	TRBJ1-1	TRBV6-5	few	TGTGCCAGCAGTCGGGACAGTAGGACTGAAGCTTTCTTT	CASSRDSRTEAFF
.	TRBJ2-1	TRBV4-2	.	TGTGCCAGCAGCCGTTCGGAGGGCTTCAGCTCCTACAATGAGCAGTTCTTC	CASSRSEGFSSYNEQFF
.	TRBJ1-1	TRBV7-9	.	TGTGCCAGCAGCCCGCCGCGGGGGGTGAACACTGAAGCTTTCTTT	CASSPPRGVNTEAFF
TRBD2	TRBJ2-7	TRBV27	once	TGTGCCAGCAGTCGACCACCTAGGGGACTAGCGGATCCACGAATCTACGAGCAGTACTTC	CASSRPPRGLADPRIYEQYF
TRBD1	TRBJ1-1	TRBV5-1	.	TGCGCCAGCAGCCCAGGGGACAGGGACACTGAAGCTTTCTTT	CASSPGDRDTEAFF
.	TRBJ1-1	TRBV6-5	few	TGTGCCAGCAGCCAGGGGAACACTGAAGCTTTCTTT	CASSQGNTEAFF
TRBD1	TRBJ1-6	TRBV5-1	.	TGCGCCAGCAGCGGGACAGGTGGGAATTCACCCCTCCACTTT	CASSGTGGNSPLHF
TRBD2	TRBJ2-5	TRBV7-2	.	TGTGCCAGCAGCCTCGGTATGACTAGCGGGAGGAGAGGAGAGACCCAGTACTTC	CASSLGMTSGRRGETQYF
TRBD1	TRBJ2-7	TRBV5-1	.	TGCGCCAGCAACAGGGACAGGTCCTACGAGCAGTACTTC	CASNRDRSYEQYF
.	TRBJ1-2	TRBV5-1	.	TGCGCCAGCAGCTTGGCAGGGGATAACTATGGCTACACCTTC	CASSLAGDNYGYTF
TRBD2	TRBJ2-7	TRBV7-2	few	TGTGCCAGCAGCTTAAGGCCGGGAGGGGGCTCCTACGAGCAGTACTTC	CASSLRPGGGSYEQYF
.	TRBJ2-2	TRBV6-1	.	TGTGCCAGCAGGGGCGGACAGAGCAACACCGGGGAGCTGTTTTTT	CASRGGQSNTGELFF
.	TRBJ1-1	TRBV6-4	.	TGTGCCAGCAGTGAGGACGCCTTACTAGGCACTGAAGCTTTCTTT	CASSEDALLGTEAFF
.	TRBJ2-7	TRBV2	.	TGTGCCAGCAGTGGCATACGGGACACAGCAGTCTACGAGCAGTACTTC	CASSGIRDTAVYEQYF
.	TRBJ1-1	TRBV19	.	TGTGCCAGTAGTGGGAGGTGGAGGATGAACACTGAAGCTTTCTTT	CASSGRWRMNTEAFF
TRBD1	TRBJ1-5	TRBV28	.	TGTGCCAGCAGTTTAGGGGGGACAGGGGGACGGCCCCAGCATTTT	CASSLGGTGGRPQHF
.	TRBJ2-5	TRBV7-7	.	TGTGCCAGCAGCCAGGGAGGAATTCGGGAGACCCAGTACTTC	CASSQGGIRETQYF
.	TRBJ2-3	TRBV29-1	.	TGCAGCGCCGCACGCCGACTGACCACAGATACGCAGTATTTT	CSAARRLTTDTQYF
TRBD1	TRBJ2-6	TRBV2	.	TGTGCCAGCAGTGAAACAGGGGGCTTCTCTGGGGCCAACGTCCTGACTTTC	CASSETGGFSGANVLTF
TRBD2	TRBJ2-3	TRBV6-5	.	TGTGCCAGCAGTCTAGTGCGGGGGGCGAGTGATACGCAGTATTTT	CASSLVRGASDTQYF
TRBD1	TRBJ1-2	TRBV14	.	TGTGCCAGCAGCCCCCTCGGACAGGGCAGTGGCTACACCTTC	CASSPLGQGSGYTF
.	TRBJ2-7	TRBV9	.	TGTGCCAGCAGCCCCGGAACCGGGTTTACCTACGAGCAGTACTTC	CASSPGTGFTYEQYF
.	TRBJ1-1	TRBV2	.	TGTGCCAGCAGGATAGGAGGGGACACTGAAGCTTTCTTT	CASRIGGDTEAFF
TRBD1	TRBJ1-2	TRBV6-6	.	TGTGCCAGCACCCTCTTCCTGGACAGGAGCTATGGCTACACCTTC	CASTLFLDRSYGYTF
.	TRBJ1-5	TRBV7-8	.	TGTGCCAGCAGCTTCCGTGTTCCGGGAGGCAATCAGCCCCAGCATTTT	CASSFRVPGGNQPQHF
.	TRBJ2-4	TRBV29-1	.	TGCAGCGTTGAAAATCTAGCCAAAAACATTCAGTACTTC	CSVENLAKNIQYF
.	TRBJ2-3	TRBV7-6	.	TGTGCCAGCAGCTTGGACAGTAGCACAGATACGCAGTATTTT	CASSLDSSTDTQYF
TRBD2	TRBJ2-5	TRBV6-6	few	TGTGCCAGCAGCGGGACTAGCGGGGAGACCCAGTACTTC	CASSGTSGETQYF
.	TRBJ2-7	TRBV6-6	.	TGTGCCAGCAGTTACAGCGACAGCTCCTACGAGCAGTACTTC	CASSYSDSSYEQYF
TRBD1	TRBJ1-4	TRBV6-5	.	TGTGCCAGCAGCCCGAGGGGGCGGTTTAATGAAAAACTGTTTTTT	CASSPRGRFNEKLFF
TRBD1	TRBJ1-2	TRBV5-1	.	TGCGCCAGCAGCGTTGGGACAGGGTACTATGGCTACACCTTC	CASSVGTGYYGYTF
.	TRBJ2-7	TRBV18	.	TGTGCCAGCTCACCAGAGAACAGACCTGGGGAGCAGTACTTC	CASSPENRPGEQYF
.	TRBJ1-1	TRBV28	.	TGTGCCAGCAGTTTTCCGGCGGTTGAAGCTTTCTTT	CASSFPAVEAFF
.	TRBJ2-1	TRBV5-1	once	TGCGCCAGCAGCTTGAATACACGTTACAATGAGCAGTTCTTC	CASSLNTRYNEQFF
TRBD1	TRBJ2-7	TRBV6-6	.	TGTGCCAGCAGGCGCCGGGACAGGGTGTTCAGCTACGAGCAGTACTTC	CASRRRDRVFSYEQYF
TRBD1	TRBJ2-3	TRBV11-2	.	TGTGCCAGCAGCTTAACAGGACAGGGTATCGCCTCAACAGATACGCAGTATTTT	CASSLTGQGIASTDTQYF
TRBD2	TRBJ2-7	TRBV28	.	TGTGCCAGCACCCCTAGCGGGAGGCTCGCCTACGAGCAGTACTTC	CASTPSGRLAYEQYF